These 28 T cell receptor beta chains were all obtained from the same sample, sequenced in a study of blood T cells in healthy people across ages (dated by TCRdb to 2014 to 2015). Receptors were amplified or captured by 5' RACE. The sequencing machine was an Illumina HiSeq 2500. A second PCR of 7 to 11 cycles was performed with a sample-barcoded 5' primer and a J-beta primer mix. The public reads were run again by TCRdb, first through fastp at Q25 and then through MiXCR, and only productive beta chains were kept. Every distinct CDR3 protein forms one entry, paired with its most common genes and DNA. The table for this sample lists a few hundred thousand distinct CDR3 sequences; about 49% of them were counted only once. Under 60% of the sample goes to the ten largest clones. Sequencing was done on a sample of blood. The receptors derive from a man aged 55 to 70 in good health.

This clonotype has only a few counts. This chain links TRBV2 with TRBJ1-6; D uncertain. Germline CDR1 SNHLY, CDR2 FYNNEI. V lost 8 bases to trimming and J lost 7 bases, with 12 bases between them. This CDR3 has 13 amino acids. The chain's CDR3 is CASWKQRNSPLHF. Here the CDR3 DNA reads TGTGCCAGCTGGAAACAGCGAAATTCACCCCTCCACTTT.

The chain carries TRBV7-2 and TRBJ2-3; D gene ambiguous. The germline V gene has CDR1 SGHTA and CDR2 FQGNSA. V lost 1 base and J 3 bases, leaving 14 bases between the germline ends. The length of the CDR3 is 16 residues. CDR3 amino acids: CASSLEWGSSTDTQYF. The CDR3, as DNA: TGTGCCAGCAGCTTAGAATGGGGTAGTTCTACAGATACGCAGTATTTT.

This chain joins TRBV9 and TRBJ2-1, with 11 positions matching TRBD2. Germline values: CDR1 SGDLS, CDR2 YYNGEE. The CDR3 runs to 16 residues. The trim removed 6 bases at V and 5 bases at J, leaving 10 bases unmatched. CDR3 nucleotides: TGTGCCAGCACCTACTTTGGGACTAGCGGTGACAATGAGCAGTTCTTC. This sequence encodes CASTYFGTSGDNEQFF.

Only a few counts were recorded for this clonotype. The gene calls are TRBV20-1 and TRBJ2-1; 8 bases agree with TRBD2. Germline CDR1 and CDR2: DFQATT and SNEGSKA (reference sequence). The V gene end was trimmed by 0 bases and the J gene end by 6 bases; junction bases not matched to a gene: 19. The CDR3 has 19 residues. The CDR3 region has the DNA TGCAGTGCTAGAGATCGTCGGCTAGCGGGCCCTAGGGGAGCCAATGAGCAGTTCTTC. Translating gives CSARDRRLAGPRGANEQFF.

Notes on this clonotype: One end of the junction varies from germline; a read error may be responsible. The chain employs TRBV7-2 and TRBJ2-3; 7 bases are a match to TRBD2. Germline loops: CDR1 SGHTA, CDR2 FQGNSA. This CDR3 spans 15 amino acids. The CDR3 loop is CVSSLSSGATDTQYF. The CDR3 DNA is TGTGTCAGCAGCTTGAGCAGCGGGGCCACAGATACGCAGTATTTT.

The rearrangement uses TRBV20-1 and TRBJ2-5; TRBD2 is a possible D gene (5 bases). The J call is uncertain, as TRBJ2-7 better fits the DNA end. There are 13 residues in the CDR3. Looked up from germline, CDR1 is DFQATT and CDR2 is SNEGSKA (reference sequence). The CDR3 coding sequence is TGCAGTGCTACCGGGATTTTTAGGTACGAGCAGTACTTC. Encoded protein: CSATGIFRYEQYF.

There are a few counts of this clonotype. J is TRBJ2-5 and V is TRBV7-8; 10 positions agree with TRBD2. V gave up 4 bases and J gave up 4 bases; unmatched junction bases: 6. Germline V gene lookup returns CDR1 SGHVS and CDR2 FQNEAQ. The CDR3 extends over 15 amino acids. Here the CDR3 reads CASSSAAGGGETQYF. CDR3 coding DNA: TGTGCCAGCAGCTCAGCAGCGGGAGGGGGAGAGACCCAGTACTTC.

The V gene is TRBV4-2, the J gene TRBJ2-1; D possibly corresponds to TRBD1 (5 bases). The germline V gene encodes CDR1 LGHNA and CDR2 YNFKEQ. V lost 1 base and J lost 0, with 10 bases in between. This CDR3 is 16 amino acids long. The CDR3 protein is CASSQGSGLSYNEQFF. The DNA of the CDR3 is TGTGCCAGCAGCCAAGGGTCAGGGCTCTCCTACAATGAGCAGTTCTTC.

The chain has TRBV7-3 and TRBJ2-1; 16 positions agree with TRBD2. Germline CDR1 reads SGHTA; CDR2 reads FQGTGA. With 5 bases clipped from V and 5 bases from J, the junction kept 6 bases outside the gene matches. This CDR3 is built from 17 residues. Here the CDR3 reads CASSAGLAGGGNNEQFF. As DNA, the CDR3 is TGTGCCAGCAGCGCGGGACTAGCGGGAGGGGGTAACAATGAGCAGTTCTTC.

The gene calls are TRBV29-1 and TRBJ2-7; D is unclear. CDR1 and CDR2 (germline): SQVTM, ANQGSEA. The CDR3 has 11 amino acids. With 3 bases removed from V and 9 bases from J, the gap between germline ends came to 12 bases. The CDR3 region has the DNA TGCAGCGTTGATTCGGGCGACACGCAGTACTTC. It encodes CSVDSGDTQYF.

In this sample, this clonotype turned up many times. The chain uses TRBV20-1 and TRBJ2-1; 13 nucleotides agree with TRBD2. The CDR3 contains 17 residues. CDR1 DFQATT and CDR2 SNEGSKA come from the germline V gene (reference sequence). V trimming: 6 bases; J trimming: 0 bases; junction bases outside the gene matches: 8. In DNA, the CDR3 is TGCAGTGCCCCGGGACTAGCGGGGTTTAGCTCCTACAATGAGCAGTTCTTC. This encodes CSAPGLAGFSSYNEQFF.

The V call is TRBV5-1, the J call TRBJ1-2, with a possible D match to TRBD1 (6 bases). V dropped 5 bases and J dropped 8 bases, with 16 bases sitting between them. The germline V gene has CDR1 SGHRS and CDR2 YFSETQ. CDR3 size: 13 residues. Written as DNA, the CDR3 is TGCGCCAGCAGGAAGGACAGTTTAGAAGGCTACACCTTC. Its translation: CASRKDSLEGYTF. Variable domain in full (rest from reference TRBV5-1 and TRBJ1-2): KAGVTQTPRYLIKTRGQQVTLSCSPISGHRSVSWYQQTPGQGLQFLFEYFSETQRNKGNFPGRFSGRQFSNSRSEMNVSTLELGDSALYLCASRKDSLEGYTFGSGTRLTVV.

The rearrangement joins TRBV10-3 to TRBJ2-5; D gene unclear. The CDR3 contains 15 residues. The germline V gene has CDR1 ENHRY and CDR2 SYGVKD. Trimming stripped 2 bases from V and 4 bases from J, with 14 bases between. The CDR3 loop is CAISEAMGLGETQYF. The CDR3 DNA is TGTGCCATCAGTGAGGCGATGGGGTTAGGAGAGACCCAGTACTTC.

The rearrangement uses TRBV19 and TRBJ2-3, with D perhaps TRBD2 (5 bases). V dropped 5 bases and J dropped 0 bases, with 15 bases sitting between them. Per the germline V gene, CDR1 is LNHDA and CDR2 is SQIVND (reference sequence). The CDR3 runs to 16 residues. This CDR3 is CASSGWTPVSTDTQYF. The CDR3 bases are TGTGCCAGTAGTGGGTGGACTCCGGTGAGCACAGATACGCAGTATTTT. Supplemented by reference TRBV19 and TRBJ2-3, the full variable domain reads DGGITQSPKYLFRKEGQNVTLSCEQNLNHDAMYWYRQDPGQGLRLIYYSQIVNDFQKGDIAEGYSVSREKKESFPLTVTSAQKNPTAFYLCASSGWTPVSTDTQYFGPGTRLTVL.

This sequence joins TRBV28 and TRBJ2-3; tentatively, D is TRBD1 (6 bases). The CDR3 is made up of 14 amino acids. Per the germline V gene, CDR1 is MDHEN and CDR2 is SYDVKM. V lost 7 bases, J lost 2 bases, and 13 bases lay in between. The CDR3 here is CASTSTGPTDTQYF. CDR3 nucleotides: TGTGCCAGCACCTCCACAGGGCCCACAGATACGCAGTATTTT.

This clonotype has only a few counts. The V call is TRBV2, the J call TRBJ1-4, with D possibly TRBD1 on 5 matching bases. V dropped 7 bases and J dropped 3 bases, with 12 bases sitting between them. The CDR3 loop spans 14 amino acids. Germline values: CDR1 SNHLY, CDR2 FYNNEI. The CDR3 bases are TGTGCCAGCACTACTCGGGGGGCTAATGAAAAACTGTTTTTT. Translation gives CASTTRGANEKLFF.

V is TRBV29-1 and J is TRBJ1-2, with 8 bases that match TRBD1. The V segment lost 6 bases and the J segment 2 bases; nucleotides outside the gene matches: 8. The CDR3 covers 14 residues. CDR1 is SQVTM and CDR2 is ANQGSEA in the germline V gene. The CDR3, as DNA: TGCAGCGTCGAAAAAACAGGGGGGAACTATGGCTACACCTTC. Its protein is CSVEKTGGNYGYTF.

The chain joins TRBV6-2 or TRBV6-3 to TRBJ2-7; TRBD1 aligns across 7 bases. V was clipped by 7 bases and J by 6 bases; unmatched bases: 3. Germline lookup yields CDR1 MNHEY and CDR2 SVGEGT. The CDR3 is 11 residues long. The CDR3 DNA follows: TGTGCCAGCACCGACAGGGTCGAGCAGTACTTC. Its protein is CASTDRVEQYF.

The V call is TRBV20-1, the J call TRBJ1-2; 9 bases fit TRBD1. The CDR3 is 18 residues long. Per germline, CDR1 DFQATT and CDR2 SNEGSKA (reference sequence). The trim removed 3 bases at V and 5 bases at J, leaving 19 bases unmatched. CDR3 sequence (DNA): TGCAGTGCTAGCCCCCGTTTAAGACAGGGGGAAGGTTTATATGGCTACACCTTC. As protein: CSASPRLRQGEGLYGYTF.

CDR3 in DNA: TGCGCCAGCAGCCGCATGACTAGCGGAAACTACAATGAGCAGTTCTTC. It translates to CASSRMTSGNYNEQFF. The gene calls are TRBV4-3 and TRBJ2-1; 9 bases map to TRBD2. J gave up 3 bases and V 4 bases, and 7 bases lay outside the gene matches. The CDR3 is 16 amino acids. Germline CDR1 and CDR2: LGHNA and YSLEER.

This clonotype was picked up one time. The genes are TRBV29-1 and TRBJ2-2; D not resolved. The CDR3 length is 11 residues. Germline CDR1 and CDR2: SQVTM and ANQGSEA. The V end lost 4 bases, the J end lost 7 bases, and 7 bases lay between the germline ends. The CDR3 loop is CSVVLGGELFF. CDR3 sequence (DNA): TGCAGCGTTGTTCTTGGCGGGGAGCTGTTTTTT.

This chain connects TRBV20-1 to TRBJ2-1; weak D call: TRBD2 (6 bases). The CDR3 totals 13 residues. The V gene's germline CDR1 is DFQATT and CDR2 SNEGSKA (reference sequence). The V gene lost 5 bases and the J gene lost 12 bases, with 20 bases spanning the gap. The CDR3 bases are TGCAGTGCTGCCCCGGATTTGGGGGGTGTGCAGTTCTTC. Protein product: CSAAPDLGGVQFF.

J is TRBJ1-2 and V is TRBV15, with D possibly TRBD1 on 5 matching bases. The germline gives CDR1 LNHNV, CDR2 YYDKDF (reference sequence). The CDR3 has 13 residues. Trimming shortened V by 5 bases and J by 2 bases, and 9 bases separated the two germline ends. In DNA form, the CDR3 reads TGTGCCACCAGCGCGGGACTGAACTATGGCTACACCTTC. This codes for CATSAGLNYGYTF. The whole variable domain, remainder taken from reference TRBV15 and TRBJ1-2, is DAMVIQNPRYQVTQFGKPVTLSCSQTLNHNVMYWYQQKSSQAPKLLFHYYDKDFNNEADTPDNFQSRRPNTSFCFLDIRSPGLGDTAMYLCATSAGLNYGYTFGSGTRLTVV.

This clonotype has a handful of counts. This sequence joins TRBV6-2 or TRBV6-3 and TRBJ1-5, with D unresolved. Germline values: CDR1 MNHEY, CDR2 SVGEGT. CDR3 length: 11 residues. V lost 4 bases to trimming and J lost 6 bases, with 4 bases between them. The CDR3 here is CASSSGQPQHF. DNA for the CDR3: TGTGCCAGCAGTTCGGGTCAGCCCCAGCATTTT.

This sequence joins TRBV5-1 and TRBJ2-7; D is uncertain. Germline CDR1 is SGHRS and CDR2 is YFSETQ. The CDR3 is 14 residues long. Trimming shortened V by 4 bases and J by 0 bases, and 11 bases separated the two germline ends. The CDR3: CASSADGVSYEQYF. The DNA of the CDR3 is TGCGCCAGCAGCGCGGACGGAGTCTCCTACGAGCAGTACTTC.

This clonotype was seen many times. This may stem from a read error, because a much larger clone lies one nucleotide away. The rearrangement links TRBV4-3 to TRBJ1-6; D gene uncertain. Deletions cut 1 base from V and 8 bases from J, with 18 bases between. The germline V gene encodes CDR1 LGHNA and CDR2 YSLEER. The CDR3 consists of 17 residues. The CDR3 spells CASSQGERSGLDSPLHF. CDR3 coding DNA: TGCGCCAGCAGCCAAGGGGAAAGGAGTGGACTCGATTCACCCCTCCACTTT.

This clonotype appeared a few times. This chain connects TRBV7-9 to TRBJ1-2, with TRBD1 matching 8 bases. The V gene's germline CDR1 is SEHNR and CDR2 FQNEAQ (reference sequence). The CDR3 covers 14 residues. Germline trimming cut 5 bases from V and 1 base from J; bases unmatched to any gene: 3. In DNA, the CDR3 is TGTGCCAGCAGCCTGACAGGGGATAACTATGGCTACACCTTC. This codes for CASSLTGDNYGYTF.

J is TRBJ2-7 and V is TRBV28, with 7 bases that match TRBD1. There are 12 residues in the CDR3. Germline V gives CDR1 MDHEN, CDR2 SYDVKM. CDR3 DNA: TGTGGCGCCCGGGGACAGCACTACGAGCAGTACTTC. This sequence encodes CGARGQHYEQYF.